The present T cell receptor beta chain was sequenced within a study of Ad26.COV2.S vaccination and SARS-CoV-2 variants. Treatment reported: over 15 received Ad26.COV2.S at low or high dose, single or two shots; roughly five received placebo; per-sample allocation not given. Collection of the samples took place on day 63 after the first injection of vaccine or placebo. The study's findings and limits: The placebo group had lower spike-specific TCR breadth than the vaccine recipients did. The TCR-based breadth and depth measures might underestimate overall T cell responses.

For this clone: As yet, its antigen is unknown.

Clones were read by immunoSEQ multiplex PCR, and TCRdb kept only the in-frame ones, dropping some. The sample lists roughly 400,000 clones, 89% occurring once. The CDR3 extends over 11 amino acids. The germline V gene has CDR1 SGHDN and CDR2 FVKESK. The V end was cut by 1 base, the J end by 5 bases, with 2 bases between. This rearrangement joins TRBV14 to TRBJ1-2, with D unclear. Sequenced material: peripheral blood, taken in a trial of Ad26.COV2.S vaccine versus placebo. This receptor was obtained from a person aged 18-65 years who received the Ad26.COV2.S COVID-19 vaccine or a placebo. The CDR3 protein is CASSQGYGYTF. DNA for the CDR3: TGTGCCAGCAGCCAAGGTTATGGCTACACCTTC. Drawing the rest from reference TRBV14 and TRBJ1-2, the complete variable domain is EAGVTQFPSHSVIEKGQTVTLRCDPISGHDNLYWYRRVMGKEIKFLLHFVKESKQDESGMPNNRFLAERTGGTYSTLKVQPAELEDSGVYFCASSQGYGYTFGSGTRLTVV.